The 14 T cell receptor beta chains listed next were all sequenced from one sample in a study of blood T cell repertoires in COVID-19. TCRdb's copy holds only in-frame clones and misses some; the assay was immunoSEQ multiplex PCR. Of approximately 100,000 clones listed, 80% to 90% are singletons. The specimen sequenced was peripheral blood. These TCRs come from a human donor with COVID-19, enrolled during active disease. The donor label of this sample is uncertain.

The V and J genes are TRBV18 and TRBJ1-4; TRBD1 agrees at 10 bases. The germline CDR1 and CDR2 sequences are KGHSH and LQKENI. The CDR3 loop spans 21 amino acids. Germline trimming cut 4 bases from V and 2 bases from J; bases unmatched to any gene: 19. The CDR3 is CASSQNAAGTGAFGTNEKLFF. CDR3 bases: TGTGCCAGCTCACAAAACGCCGCGGGGACAGGGGCATTTGGTACTAATGAAAAACTGTTTTTT.

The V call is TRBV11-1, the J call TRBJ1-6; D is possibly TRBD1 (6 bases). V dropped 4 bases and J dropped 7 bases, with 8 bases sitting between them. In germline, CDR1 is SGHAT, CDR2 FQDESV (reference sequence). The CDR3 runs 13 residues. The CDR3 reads CASSYRENSPLHF. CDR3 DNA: TGTGCCAGCAGCTACAGGGAAAATTCACCCCTCCACTTT.

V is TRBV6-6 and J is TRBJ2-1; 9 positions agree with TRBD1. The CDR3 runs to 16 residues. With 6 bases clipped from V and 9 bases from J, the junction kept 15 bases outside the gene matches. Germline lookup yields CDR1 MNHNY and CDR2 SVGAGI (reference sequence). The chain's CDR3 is CASRIQGASFTSEQFF. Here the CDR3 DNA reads TGTGCCAGCAGAATACAGGGGGCGAGTTTCACGAGTGAGCAGTTCTTC.

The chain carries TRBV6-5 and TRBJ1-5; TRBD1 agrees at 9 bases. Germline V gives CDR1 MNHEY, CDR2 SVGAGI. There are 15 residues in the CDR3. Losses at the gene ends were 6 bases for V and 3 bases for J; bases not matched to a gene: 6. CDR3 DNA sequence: TGTGCCAGCAGCAGGACAGGGGATCTCAATCAGCCCCAGCATTTT. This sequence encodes CASSRTGDLNQPQHF.

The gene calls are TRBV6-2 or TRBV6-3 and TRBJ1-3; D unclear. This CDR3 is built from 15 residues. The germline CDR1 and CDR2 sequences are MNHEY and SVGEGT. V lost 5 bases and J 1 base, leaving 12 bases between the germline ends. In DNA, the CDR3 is TGTGCCAGCAGTCTTCGGACTGCATCTGGAAACACCATATATTTT. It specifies CASSLRTASGNTIYF.

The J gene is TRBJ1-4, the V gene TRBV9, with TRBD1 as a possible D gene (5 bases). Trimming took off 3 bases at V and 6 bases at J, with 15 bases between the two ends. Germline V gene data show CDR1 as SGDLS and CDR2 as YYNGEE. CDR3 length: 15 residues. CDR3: CASSAQGIWDEKLFF. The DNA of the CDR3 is TGTGCCAGCAGCGCGCAGGGAATTTGGGATGAAAAACTGTTTTTT.

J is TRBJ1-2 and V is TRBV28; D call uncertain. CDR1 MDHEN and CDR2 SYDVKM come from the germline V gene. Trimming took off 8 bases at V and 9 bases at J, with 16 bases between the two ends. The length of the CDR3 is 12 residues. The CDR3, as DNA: TGTGCCAGCCAAAGCCGGGGTCGGAGCTACACCTTC. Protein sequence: CASQSRGRSYTF.

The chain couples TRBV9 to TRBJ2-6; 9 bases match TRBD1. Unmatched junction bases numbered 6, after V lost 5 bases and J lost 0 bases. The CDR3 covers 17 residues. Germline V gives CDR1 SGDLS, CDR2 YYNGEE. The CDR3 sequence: CASRAGTGSSGANVLTF. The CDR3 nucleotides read TGTGCCAGCAGGGCCGGGACAGGGAGCTCTGGGGCCAACGTCCTGACTTTC.

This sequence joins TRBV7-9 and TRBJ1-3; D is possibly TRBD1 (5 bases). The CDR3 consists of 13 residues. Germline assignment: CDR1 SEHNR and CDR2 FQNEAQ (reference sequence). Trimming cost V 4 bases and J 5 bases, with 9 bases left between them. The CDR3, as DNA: TGTGCCAGCAGCTCAGAGGACAGAAACACCATATATTTT. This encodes CASSSEDRNTIYF.

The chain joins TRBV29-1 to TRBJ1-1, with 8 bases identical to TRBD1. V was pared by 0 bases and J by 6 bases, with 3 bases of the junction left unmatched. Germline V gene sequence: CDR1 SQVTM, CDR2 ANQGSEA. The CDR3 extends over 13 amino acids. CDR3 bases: TGCAGCGTTGAAGATGGACAGGGCGCTGAAGCTTTCTTT. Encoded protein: CSVEDGQGAEAFF.

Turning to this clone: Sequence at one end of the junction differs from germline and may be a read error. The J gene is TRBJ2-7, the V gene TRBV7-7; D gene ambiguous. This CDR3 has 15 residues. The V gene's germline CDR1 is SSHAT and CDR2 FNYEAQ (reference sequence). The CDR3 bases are TGTGCTAGCAGCCATCAAGGTGGGCTAAGCTACGAGCAGTACTTC. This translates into CASSHQGGLSYEQYF.

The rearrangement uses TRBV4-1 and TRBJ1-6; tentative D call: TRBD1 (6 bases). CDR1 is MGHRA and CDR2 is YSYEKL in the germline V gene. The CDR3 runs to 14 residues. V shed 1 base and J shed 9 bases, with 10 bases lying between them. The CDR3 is CASSQGTGLSPLHF. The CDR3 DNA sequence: TGCGCCAGCAGCCAAGGAACAGGGCTTTCACCCCTCCACTTT.

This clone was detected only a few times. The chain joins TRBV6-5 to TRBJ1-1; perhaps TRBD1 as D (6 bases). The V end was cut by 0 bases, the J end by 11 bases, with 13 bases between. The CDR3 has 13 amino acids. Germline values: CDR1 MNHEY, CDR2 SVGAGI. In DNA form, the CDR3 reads TGTGCCAGCAGTTACTCGACAGGAATCGGCGCTTTCTTT. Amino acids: CASSYSTGIGAFF.

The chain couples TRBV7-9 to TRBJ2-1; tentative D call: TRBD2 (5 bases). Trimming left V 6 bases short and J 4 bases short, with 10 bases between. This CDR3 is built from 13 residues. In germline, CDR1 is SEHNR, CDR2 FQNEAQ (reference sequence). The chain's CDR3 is CASSQTGYNEQFF. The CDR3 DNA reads TGTGCCAGCAGTCAAACGGGGTACAATGAGCAGTTCTTC.